The rows below give T cell receptor beta chains drawn from one sample of a study of cytomegalovirus exposure and HLA in healthy donors. The assay was immunoSEQ multiplex PCR, and TCRdb's table has in-frame clones only and misses some. The table lists about 200,000 clones, 70% to 90% of them singletons, with 2.5% to 3.5% in the top ten. The sequenced sample consisted of PBMCs. Source of these receptors: a woman aged 18-30 years in good health and CMV-seronegative. Both conserved end residues are trimmed from each CDR3. Size values are once, few and many counts, or a class for expanded clones, and some rows have none.

clone size	V gene	J gene	CDR3 protein
-	TRBV4-1	TRBJ2-7	ASSQGVGQVYEQY
-	TRBV5-6	TRBJ2-5	ASSHVGSQETQY
-	TRBV15	TRBJ2-7	ATSKGWGGSYEQY
few	TRBV30	TRBJ1-2	AWGPGGYT
-	TRBV11-2	TRBJ2-7	ASSSRPQRGDYEQY
-	TRBV30	TRBJ1-1	AWSITGENAF
-	TRBV6-6	TRBJ1-1	ASSPGTGGVRAEAF
-	TRBV14	TRBJ2-7	ASSQARRPQY
-	TRBV7-2	TRBJ2-1	ASSFLAGAYNEQF
-	TRBV5-1	TRBJ2-7	ASSVSGYSSEQY
-	TRBV6-1	TRBJ1-1	ASRGAGGRQAF
-	TRBV28	TRBJ2-7	ASSLGDRGYEQY
-	TRBV6-6	TRBJ2-3	ASSYGKLAGTDTQY
-	TRBV27	TRBJ2-7	ASSWGHNPREQY
-	TRBV5-6	TRBJ2-7	ASSRQGLGIYEQY